This paragraph covers one TCR beta chain sequence. Per the original data handling: Estimated nucleated cell counts came from reference gene primer amplification. Profiled with immunoSEQ multiplex PCR; TCRdb holds only in-frame clones, not every one. V, J and clone size derive from that table, while D and trimming were established from the DNA sequence. Of roughly 150,000 clones in the sample, about 88% are singletons; the top ten hold roughly 19%. With V trimmed by 4 bases and J by 2 bases, 6 bases remained unmatched. CDR3 size: 15 residues. Germline assignment: CDR1 MNHEY and CDR2 SVGAGI. This record comes from a study of blood T cell repertoires in COVID-19. On the study more broadly: From T cells, B-cell-depleted T cells, or PBMCs came the material, which was cDNA or gDNA.

The rearrangement joins TRBV6-5 to TRBJ2-7; TRBD1 matches 9 bases. Sequences were obtained from peripheral blood. This clonotype was obtained from a woman aged 80 or older with acute or convalescent COVID-19. CDR3 residues: CASSLGQGRTYEQYF. DNA for the CDR3: TGTGCCAGCAGTTTGGGACAGGGACGCACCTACGAGCAGTACTTC.